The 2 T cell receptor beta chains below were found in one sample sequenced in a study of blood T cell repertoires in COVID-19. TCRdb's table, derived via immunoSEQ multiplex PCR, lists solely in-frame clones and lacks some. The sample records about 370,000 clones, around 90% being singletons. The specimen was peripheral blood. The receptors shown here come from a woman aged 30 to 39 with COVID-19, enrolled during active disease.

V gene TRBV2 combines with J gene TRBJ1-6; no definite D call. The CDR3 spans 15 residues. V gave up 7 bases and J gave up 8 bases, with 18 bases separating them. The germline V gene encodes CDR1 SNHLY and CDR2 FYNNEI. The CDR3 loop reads CASNTDRGEHSPLHF. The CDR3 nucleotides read TGTGCCAGCAATACGGACCGCGGGGAGCATTCACCCCTCCACTTT.

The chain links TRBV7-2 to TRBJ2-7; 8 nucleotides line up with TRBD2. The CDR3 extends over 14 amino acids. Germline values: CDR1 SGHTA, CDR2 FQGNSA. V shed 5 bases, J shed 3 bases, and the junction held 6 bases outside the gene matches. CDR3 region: CASSTGLGVYEQYV. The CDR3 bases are TGTGCCAGCAGCACGGGACTAGGGGTCTACGAGCAGTACGTC.